The 7 T cell receptor beta chains listed next were all sequenced from one sample in a study of graft-versus-host responses after intestinal transplantation. Sequencing was performed with immunoSEQ multiplex PCR; in TCRdb, only in-frame clones are kept and a portion is missing. The profile shows some 5,000 clones, more than 20% of them singletons. This sample comprised alloreactive CD4+ T cells from a mixed lymphocyte reaction culture, obtained before transplantation. The sample's subset: CFSE-low proliferating T cells sorted from approximately 6-day pre-transplant mixed lymphocyte reaction (GvH or HvG direction). The receptors originated from a human patient who was an organ donor for intestinal transplantation.

This clone appeared a few times. The genes are TRBV2 and TRBJ2-7, with D possibly matching TRBD1 (6 bases). Between the trimmed V and J ends, which lost 7 bases and 3 bases, there was a span of 19 bases. The CDR3 is 15 amino acids. Germline V gene sequence: CDR1 SNHLY, CDR2 FYNNEI. The chain's CDR3 is CASIRDTTWGYEQYF. The CDR3 DNA follows: TGTGCCAGCATAAGGGACACTACTTGGGGCTACGAGCAGTACTTC.

This clone rates as medium-sized. V is TRBV25-1 and J is TRBJ2-7; unclear D gene. The ends were cut back, 0 bases at V and 3 bases at J, with 3 bases in the middle. The germline V gene encodes CDR1 MGHDK and CDR2 SYGVNS. The CDR3 is made up of 12 amino acids. The CDR3 loop reads CASSEYGYEQYF. Here the CDR3 DNA reads TGTGCCAGCAGTGAATACGGCTACGAGCAGTACTTC.

V gene TRBV25-1 combines with J gene TRBJ1-1, with unresolved D. Germline V gene sequence: CDR1 MGHDK, CDR2 SYGVNS. The CDR3 length is 10 residues. CDR3: CGRQRTEAFF. The DNA for the CDR3 is TGTGGGAGGCAACGGACTGAAGCTTTCTTT.

By share, this clone ranks as medium-sized (0.01 to 0.1%). The V and J genes are TRBV7-3 and TRBJ1-1; maybe TRBD1 (6 bases). The CDR3 runs to 13 residues. Trimming left V 4 bases short and J 1 base short, with 7 bases between. Per the germline V gene, CDR1 is SGHTA and CDR2 is FQGTGA. CDR3: CASSSGQNTEAFF. Written as DNA, the CDR3 is TGTGCCAGCAGCTCGGGACAGAACACTGAAGCTTTCTTT.

Sample share makes this clone medium-sized. This chain joins TRBV2 and TRBJ2-7; TRBD2 agrees at 10 bases. V dropped 11 bases and J dropped 4; count of bases not matched to a gene: 11. This CDR3 spans 14 amino acids. Germline assignment: CDR1 SNHLY and CDR2 FYNNEI. CDR3 region: CAGKKREGTYEQYF. The CDR3 DNA reads TGTGCCGGAAAAAAGCGGGAGGGTACGTACGAGCAGTACTTC.

This sequence joins TRBV14 and TRBJ1-3, with 11 nucleotides matching TRBD1. Trimming removed 3 bases from V and 3 bases from J; junction bases left unmatched: 1. CDR3 length: 15 residues. The V gene's germline CDR1 is SGHDN and CDR2 FVKESK. CDR3 residues: CASSQDRGHGNTIYF. The CDR3 DNA sequence: TGTGCCAGCAGCCAGGACAGGGGGCATGGAAACACCATATATTTT.

The J gene is TRBJ1-2, the V gene TRBV11-2; 10 nucleotides align to TRBD1. The trim removed 5 bases at V and 4 bases at J, leaving 4 bases unmatched. The CDR3 runs to 14 residues. The germline gives CDR1 SGHAT, CDR2 FQNNGV. The CDR3 loop reads CASSLDRGGYGYTF. The CDR3 nucleotides are TGTGCCAGCAGCCTGGACAGGGGGGGCTATGGCTACACCTTC.